The rows below give T cell receptor beta chains drawn from one sample of a study of blood T cells in healthy people across ages. TCRdb redid the calling of the 5' RACE reads with MiXCR, one entry per CDR3 protein. The table includes about 1,000,000 distinct CDR3 sequences, more than 40% detected once. The specimen was blood. The receptors stem from a woman aged 60-70 years in good health. CDR3s include the opening cysteine and the closing phenylalanine or tryptophan. The D gene is left open where the match is weak. Rows give clone size only sometimes, using once, few, many, or a class for an expanded clone.

v_gene	len	j_gene	abundance	d_gene	CDR3aa	CDR3nt
TRBV9	16	TRBJ2-7	few	-	CASSVGGGQVSYEQYF	TGTGCCAGCAGCGTAGGGGGGGGACAGGTGTCTTACGAGCAGTACTTC
TRBV27	15	TRBJ2-7	few	-	CASSAAGTVSYEQYF	TGTGCCAGCAGTGCGGCCGGGACGGTCTCCTACGAGCAGTACTTC
TRBV25-1	15	TRBJ1-5	-	TRBD1	CASRGTGQGLRPQHF	TGTGCCAGCAGGGGGACGGGACAGGGCCTTAGGCCCCAGCATTTT
TRBV2	14	TRBJ2-7	few	TRBD1	CASRLPGQPYEQYF	TGTGCCAGCAGACTTCCGGGACAGCCATACGAGCAGTACTTC
TRBV5-1	15	TRBJ2-3	few	TRBD2	CASSLSGVARDTQYF	TGCGCCAGCAGCCTTAGCGGGGTGGCACGTGATACGCAGTATTTT
TRBV20-1	12	TRBJ1-1	-	TRBD1	CSARDRGDEAFF	TGCAGTGCTAGAGACAGGGGGGATGAAGCTTTCTTT
TRBV29-1	16	TRBJ2-3	many	TRBD1	CSVEGGQGGPTDTQYF	TGCAGCGTCGAGGGCGGACAGGGCGGACCCACAGATACGCAGTATTTT
TRBV27	15	TRBJ2-4	-	-	CASSLSVLAKNIQYF	TGTGCCAGCAGTTTATCCGTCTTAGCCAAAAACATTCAGTACTTC
TRBV7-2	12	TRBJ2-1	many	-	CASSFSLNEQFF	TGTGCCAGCAGCTTCTCCCTCAATGAGCAGTTCTTC
TRBV6-5	13	TRBJ2-7	-	-	CASSYIPSYEQYF	TGTGCCAGCAGTTACATCCCCTCCTACGAGCAGTACTTC
TRBV4-2	16	TRBJ2-6	-	-	CASSRPGNSGANVLTF	TGTGCCAGCAGCCGACCGGGTAACTCTGGGGCCAACGTCCTGACTTTC
TRBV5-1	15	TRBJ1-1	few	-	CASSSWEMRDTEAFF	TGCGCCAGCAGCAGCTGGGAGATGCGGGACACTGAAGCTTTCTTT
TRBV5-1	16	TRBJ2-5	once	TRBD1	CASSPGGQGVGGTQYF	TGCGCCAGCAGCCCAGGAGGACAGGGGGTAGGGGGGACCCAGTACTTC
TRBV4-1	13	TRBJ2-3	-	TRBD1	CASSQGQTDTQYF	TGCGCCAGCAGCCAGGGACAGACAGATACGCAGTATTTT
TRBV12-3/TRBV12-4	13	TRBJ2-1	few	TRBD1	CASSSDREYEQFF	TGTGCCAGCAGTTCCGACAGGGAATATGAGCAGTTCTTC
TRBV6-1	16	TRBJ2-1	-	-	CASRVRGESSYNEQFF	TGTGCCAGCAGGGTCCGAGGGGAGAGCTCCTACAATGAGCAGTTCTTC
TRBV2	14	TRBJ2-7	-	-	CASSELGFAYEQYF	TGTGCCAGCAGTGAATTGGGGTTTGCCTACGAGCAGTACTTC
TRBV6-2/TRBV6-3	15	TRBJ1-5	-	-	CASTDEWGVDQPQHF	TGTGCCAGCACTGACGAGTGGGGGGTCGATCAGCCCCAGCATTTT
TRBV12-3/TRBV12-4	16	TRBJ2-3	-	-	CASSSPTGYGLDTQYF	TGTGCCAGCAGCTCCCCAACAGGATATGGGTTAGATACGCAGTATTTT
TRBV24-1	16	TRBJ2-1	-	TRBD1	CATSSSDRGLQETQFF	TGTGCCACCAGTTCCTCGGACAGGGGGCTCCAAGAGACCCAGTTCTTC
TRBV7-9	14	TRBJ2-5	-	-	CASSSGSFGETQYF	TGTGCCAGCAGCTCCGGGAGTTTTGGAGAGACCCAGTACTTC
TRBV7-2	12	TRBJ2-3	-	-	CASSNGGDTQYF	TGTGCCAGCAGCAACGGTGGGGATACGCAGTATTTT
TRBV14	13	TRBJ2-7	-	-	CASSQLSGDEQYF	TGTGCCAGCAGCCAATTGTCTGGGGACGAGCAGTACTTC
TRBV20-1	13	TRBJ2-7	-	TRBD2	CSAPAAGRGEQYF	TGCAGTGCCCCTGCAGCGGGAAGGGGCGAGCAGTACTTC
TRBV5-1	16	TRBJ2-7	-	-	CASSFLGAPTSYEQYF	TGCGCCAGCAGCTTTCTGGGGGCCCCGACCTCCTACGAGCAGTACTTC
TRBV11-2	15	TRBJ2-7	few	TRBD2	CASSSTPSGKVEQYF	TGTGCCAGCAGCTCAACCCCTAGCGGGAAGGTCGAGCAGTACTTC
TRBV29-1	14	TRBJ2-5	-	-	CSARSGVGQETQYF	TGCAGCGCTAGAAGCGGAGTGGGGCAAGAGACCCAGTACTTC
TRBV28	17	TRBJ2-6	-	-	CASSLRQAGSGANVLTF	TGTGCCAGCAGCCTCCGACAGGCCGGCTCTGGGGCCAACGTCCTGACTTTC
TRBV28	20	TRBJ2-3	few	TRBD2	CASSSRSVVGGPSHPDTQYF	TGTGCCAGCAGTTCGAGGAGTGTGGTGGGAGGGCCCTCCCACCCAGATACGCAGTATTTT
TRBV5-4	14	TRBJ1-1	few	TRBD1	CASSLDRGSTEAFF	TGTGCCAGCAGCTTGGACAGGGGAAGCACTGAAGCTTTCTTT
TRBV21-1	11	TRBJ2-1	-	-	CASSAASGQFF	TGTGCCAGCAGCGCAGCGAGTGGGCAGTTCTTC
TRBV6-2/TRBV6-3	16	TRBJ2-1	-	TRBD2	CASSAPLAALYNEQFF	TGTGCCAGCAGTGCCCCACTAGCGGCATTATACAATGAGCAGTTCTTC
TRBV5-1	15	TRBJ2-3	-	-	CASSAGGHGTDTQYF	TGCGCCAGCAGCGCAGGAGGTCACGGCACAGATACGCAGTATTTT
TRBV20-1	12	TRBJ2-1	-	-	CSAKRLYNEQFF	TGCAGTGCTAAAAGACTTTACAATGAGCAGTTCTTC
TRBV7-2	15	TRBJ2-2	-	-	CASSLVGWNTGELFF	TGTGCCAGCAGCTTAGTTGGGTGGAACACCGGGGAGCTGTTTTTT
TRBV29-1	12	TRBJ2-2	-	-	CSVSFDTGELFF	TGCAGCGTTTCCTTTGACACCGGGGAGCTGTTTTTT
TRBV4-1	16	TRBJ2-7	few	-	CASSRGPGAGIYEQYF	TGCGCCAGCAGCCGAGGACCTGGGGCGGGAATCTACGAGCAGTACTTC
TRBV7-2	16	TRBJ2-3	-	-	CASSSRRRTRTDTQYF	TGTGCCAGCAGCTCTAGGAGGCGCACCAGAACAGATACGCAGTATTTT
TRBV21-1	19	TRBJ2-7	few	-	CASSKIRQGTTMDSYEQYF	TGTGCCAGCAGCAAAATTCGGCAGGGGACTACCATGGACTCCTACGAGCAGTACTTC
TRBV14	15	TRBJ2-5	few	TRBD1	CASSQYGTAQETQYF	TGTGCCAGCAGCCAATACGGGACAGCACAAGAGACCCAGTACTTC
TRBV20-1	14	TRBJ1-2	-	-	CSAPHGRIRGGYTF	TGCAGTGCACCCCATGGACGGATCCGGGGCGGCTACACCTTC
TRBV12-3/TRBV12-4	14	TRBJ2-3	-	-	CASSLKTDTDTQYF	TGTGCCAGCAGTCTGAAGACGGACACAGATACGCAGTATTTT
TRBV20-1	15	TRBJ2-7	few	TRBD1	CSAGQTGTGGSEQYF	TGCAGTGCTGGCCAAACCGGGACAGGGGGCTCCGAGCAGTACTTC
TRBV27	15	TRBJ2-1	-	TRBD1	CAGSLPGQGRHEQFF	TGTGCCGGCAGTCTACCGGGACAGGGACGACATGAGCAGTTCTTC
TRBV6-6	17	TRBJ2-7	few	TRBD1	CASSYSDRDPSPAEQYF	TGTGCCAGCAGTTACTCTGACAGGGACCCTTCTCCTGCCGAGCAGTACTTC
TRBV12-3/TRBV12-4	14	TRBJ2-3	many	-	CASSLTASTDTQYF	TGTGCCAGCAGTTTGACGGCTAGCACAGATACGCAGTATTTT
TRBV10-3	14	TRBJ2-1	many	-	CASFEGGAYNEQFF	TGTGCCAGTTTTGAGGGAGGAGCGTACAATGAGCAGTTCTTC
TRBV19	14	TRBJ2-7	-	TRBD2	CASSPLAAPGEQYF	TGTGCCAGTAGTCCCCTAGCGGCTCCAGGCGAGCAGTACTTC
TRBV5-6	14	TRBJ2-5	-	TRBD1	CASSAGTGEETQYF	TGTGCCAGCAGCGCCGGGACAGGGGAAGAGACCCAGTACTTC